The next 20 T cell receptor beta chains were all read from a single sample in a study of T cells after yellow fever vaccination. TCRdb fed the 5' RACE reads into MiXCR, producing one record per CDR3 protein. The data hold a few hundred thousand distinct CDR3 sequences, with approximately 3.9% observed a single time. The source was PBMCs, collected on the day of the yellow fever booster vaccination. These receptors came from a man aged 18-30 years who received the YFV17D yellow fever vaccine.

This clonotype was counted ten times or more. The chain is built from TRBV6-2 or TRBV6-3 and TRBJ2-3, with TRBD2 identical over 9 bases. The CDR3 length is 14 residues. Trimming at V came to 6 bases and at J to 4 bases, leaving 5 bases not matched to a gene. Germline V gives CDR1 MNHEY, CDR2 SVGEGT. CDR3 residues: CASRIAGAADTQYF. The CDR3 DNA is TGTGCCAGCAGAATAGCGGGGGCCGCAGATACGCAGTATTTT.

This clonotype was seen repeatedly, ten times or more. The gene calls are TRBV7-3 and TRBJ2-3, with TRBD1 matching 9 bases. CDR3 length: 16 amino acids. The J segment lost 3 bases and the V segment lost 2 bases, leaving 6 bases of the junction unmatched. Per germline, CDR1 SGHTA and CDR2 FQGTGA. CDR3 coding DNA: TGTGCCAGCAGCTTACTGGGACAGGGAATTACAGATACGCAGTATTTT. Amino acid sequence: CASSLLGQGITDTQYF. Complete variable domain (other parts from reference TRBV7-3 and TRBJ2-3): GAGVSQTPSNKVTEKGKYVELRCDPISGHTALYWYRQSLGQGPEFLIYFQGTGAADDSGLPNDRFFAVRPEGSVSTLKIQRTERGDSAVYLCASSLLGQGITDTQYFGPGTRLTVL.

This clonotype has a count of ten or more. This chain links TRBV7-2 with TRBJ2-5, with D perhaps TRBD1 (6 bases). The CDR3 has 15 amino acids. V was shortened by 0 bases and J by 4 bases, with 12 bases between the two germline ends. The germline gives CDR1 SGHTA, CDR2 FQGNSA. The CDR3 DNA sequence: TGTGCCAGCAGCTTAGCGCCAGGGGTCGGAGAGACCCAGTACTTC. It codes for CASSLAPGVGETQYF. Drawing the rest from reference TRBV7-2 and TRBJ2-5, the complete variable domain is GAGVSQSPSNKVTEKGKDVELRCDPISGHTALYWYRQSLGQGLEFLIYFQGNSAPDKSGLPSDRFSAERTGGSVSTLTIQRTQQEDSAVYLCASSLAPGVGETQYFGPGTRLLVL.

This clonotype was recorded many times. The V and J genes are TRBV20-1 and TRBJ2-3, with a tentative D call TRBD1 (7 bases). Germline V lookup: CDR1 DFQATT, CDR2 SNEGSKA (reference sequence). The CDR3 spans 14 residues. V lost 6 bases, J lost 3 bases, and 16 bases lay in between. The CDR3 loop is CSAPLQGRTDTQYF. The CDR3 region has the DNA TGCAGTGCACCTTTACAGGGGAGGACAGATACGCAGTATTTT.

This clonotype was picked up many times. The chain joins TRBV5-1 to TRBJ2-5, with unresolved D. This CDR3 spans 10 amino acids. CDR1 is SGHRS and CDR2 is YFSETQ in the germline V gene. V was shortened by 5 bases and J by 10 bases, with 9 bases between the two germline ends. Here the CDR3 reads CASRSLGQYF. The CDR3, as DNA: TGCGCCAGCAGATCCCTGGGCCAGTACTTC.

This clonotype was seen repeatedly, ten times or more. The chain recombines TRBV6-6 with TRBJ2-3; TRBD1 matches 9 bases. The CDR3 is made up of 14 amino acids. V dropped 8 bases and J dropped 11; count of bases not matched to a gene: 14. The germline CDR1 and CDR2 sequences are MNHNY and SVGAGI (reference sequence). The CDR3 loop reads CASGLTGTGSGQYF. The CDR3 DNA is TGTGCCAGCGGACTCACCGGGACAGGGAGTGGGCAGTATTTT.

There are many counts of this clonotype. The V and J genes are TRBV6-2 or TRBV6-3 and TRBJ1-5; the D gene is possibly TRBD1 (5 bases). In germline, CDR1 is MNHEY, CDR2 SVGEGT. The V end lost 6 bases, the J end lost 3 bases, and 9 bases lay between the germline ends. This CDR3 has 13 amino acids. CDR3 DNA: TGTGCCAGCAGCCAGACAGACAATCAGCCCCAGCATTTT. Its translation is CASSQTDNQPQHF.

This clonotype occurred many times. The chain links TRBV7-2 to TRBJ2-3; unclear D gene. V dropped 4 bases and J dropped 2 bases, with 4 bases sitting between them. This CDR3 spans 12 amino acids. Germline CDR1 and CDR2: SGHTA and FQGNSA. CDR3 coding DNA: TGTGCCAGCAGCTCCTTCACAGATACGCAGTATTTT. It yields the protein CASSSFTDTQYF.

There are many counts of this clonotype. The rearrangement links TRBV7-2 to TRBJ2-2; 15 nucleotides agree with TRBD2. With V trimmed by 1 base and J by 1 base, 4 bases remained unmatched. Germline-derived CDR1 and CDR2 are SGHTA and FQGNSA. This CDR3 has 19 residues. CDR3 sequence reads: CASSLEGLAGGLNTGELFF. The CDR3 bases are TGTGCCAGCAGCTTAGAGGGACTAGCGGGGGGCCTGAACACCGGGGAGCTGTTTTTT. The whole variable domain, remainder taken from reference TRBV7-2 and TRBJ2-2, is GAGVSQSPSNKVTEKGKDVELRCDPISGHTALYWYRQSLGQGLEFLIYFQGNSAPDKSGLPSDRFSAERTGGSVSTLTIQRTQQEDSAVYLCASSLEGLAGGLNTGELFFGEGSRLTVL.

This chain connects TRBV7-2 to TRBJ2-5; 8 positions agree with TRBD1. In germline, CDR1 is SGHTA, CDR2 FQGNSA. The trim removed 2 bases at V and 7 bases at J, leaving 9 bases unmatched. The CDR3 has 15 amino acids. In DNA, the CDR3 is TGTGCCAGCAGCTTACCCCGCAGGGGGCTATGGACCCAGTACTTC. Amino acids: CASSLPRRGLWTQYF. Combining the CDR3 with reference TRBV7-2 and TRBJ2-5 gives the whole variable domain GAGVSQSPSNKVTEKGKDVELRCDPISGHTALYWYRQSLGQGLEFLIYFQGNSAPDKSGLPSDRFSAERTGGSVSTLTIQRTQQEDSAVYLCASSLPRRGLWTQYFGPGTRLLVL.

This sequence joins TRBV7-9 and TRBJ1-1, with D unresolved. The germline gives CDR1 SEHNR, CDR2 FQNEAQ (reference sequence). The CDR3 runs 16 residues. V lost 1 base to trimming and J lost 0 bases, with 12 bases between them. In DNA, the CDR3 is TGTGCCAGCAGCTTAGGGGCAGTGTTGATGAACACTGAAGCTTTCTTT. Translating gives CASSLGAVLMNTEAFF.

In regard to this clonotype: Sequence at one end of the junction differs from germline and may be a read error. The chain combines TRBV11-2 with TRBJ1-5, with TRBD1 as a possible D gene (6 bases). The CDR3 length is 13 residues. Germline V lookup: CDR1 SGHAT, CDR2 FQNNGV. The CDR3 DNA reads as TGTGCCAGCAGCTTAGATACAGGACAGCCCAAGCATTTT. Protein product: CASSLDTGQPKHF.

The V and J genes are TRBV4-2 and TRBJ2-1; D is undetermined. Deletions cut 0 bases from V and 3 bases from J, with 12 bases between. This CDR3 has 16 residues. Looked up from germline, CDR1 is LGHNA and CDR2 is YNFKEQ. The CDR3 nucleotides read TGTGCCAGCAGCCAAGATCCCCCCGGCATCTACAATGAGCAGTTCTTC. It translates to CASSQDPPGIYNEQFF.

This clonotype was observed a handful of times. The chain employs TRBV10-3 and TRBJ2-2, with 7 bases identical to TRBD1. Losses at the gene ends were 7 bases for V and 3 bases for J; bases not matched to a gene: 5. The CDR3 totals 14 residues. The germline V gene encodes CDR1 ENHRY and CDR2 SYGVKD. As DNA, the CDR3 is TGTGCCATCAAGAGGGGGCGCGACACCGGGGAGCTGTTTTTT. This codes for CAIKRGRDTGELFF.

There are many counts of this clonotype. This chain connects TRBV6-5 to TRBJ2-5; 8 bases agree with TRBD1. This CDR3 has 15 amino acids. Germline CDR1 and CDR2: MNHEY and SVGAGI. J lost 5 bases, V lost 5 bases, and 10 bases had no gene match. Written as DNA, the CDR3 is TGTGCCAGCAGTATTCGCGACAGGGGATGGGAGACCCAGTACTTC. It yields the protein CASSIRDRGWETQYF.

This clonotype was recorded many times. The chain uses TRBV7-8 and TRBJ2-3, with D tentatively TRBD2 (6 bases). V was clipped by 5 bases and J by 2 bases, with 11 bases between them. Germline CDR1 reads SGHVS; CDR2 reads FQNEAQ. CDR3 length: 14 residues. CDR3 loop: CASSATRITDTQYF. The DNA for the CDR3 is TGTGCCAGCAGCGCGACTAGAATCACAGATACGCAGTATTTT.

This clonotype was counted at least ten times. The chain couples TRBV20-1 to TRBJ2-7; 12 nucleotides agree with TRBD1. The V gene's germline CDR1 is DFQATT and CDR2 SNEGSKA (reference sequence). Trimming took 6 bases from V and 0 from J; bases not matched to a gene: 9. This CDR3 contains 16 residues. As DNA, the CDR3 is TGCAGTGCGTCCGGGACAGGGGGCCTGAGCTCCTACGAGCAGTACGTC. This translates into CSASGTGGLSSYEQYV.

The chain couples TRBV5-6 to TRBJ2-5; 8 bases map to TRBD1. This CDR3 contains 12 residues. The trim removed 3 bases at V and 7 bases at J, leaving 2 bases unmatched. Germline values: CDR1 SGHDT, CDR2 YYEEEE. CDR3 residues: CASSSGTGTQYF. The CDR3 coding sequence is TGTGCCAGCAGCTCGGGGACAGGGACCCAGTACTTC.

This clonotype was seen ten or more times. The chain employs TRBV12-3 or TRBV12-4 and TRBJ2-5; D perhaps matches TRBD2 (5 bases). This CDR3 comprises 12 residues. Trimming shortened V by 7 bases and J by 5 bases, and 11 bases separated the two germline ends. This CDR3 reads CASTASMETQYF. DNA of the CDR3: TGTGCCAGCACGGCTAGCATGGAGACCCAGTACTTC.

The CDR3: CASSFQGGGTDTQYF. The CDR3 nucleotides are TGCGCCAGCAGCTTTCAGGGGGGAGGCACAGATACGCAGTATTTT. V gene TRBV5-1 combines with J gene TRBJ2-3; weak D call: TRBD1 (7 bases). This CDR3 spans 15 amino acids. The V gene lost 2 bases and the J gene lost 1 base, with 11 bases spanning the gap. Per the germline V gene, CDR1 is SGHRS and CDR2 is YFSETQ.